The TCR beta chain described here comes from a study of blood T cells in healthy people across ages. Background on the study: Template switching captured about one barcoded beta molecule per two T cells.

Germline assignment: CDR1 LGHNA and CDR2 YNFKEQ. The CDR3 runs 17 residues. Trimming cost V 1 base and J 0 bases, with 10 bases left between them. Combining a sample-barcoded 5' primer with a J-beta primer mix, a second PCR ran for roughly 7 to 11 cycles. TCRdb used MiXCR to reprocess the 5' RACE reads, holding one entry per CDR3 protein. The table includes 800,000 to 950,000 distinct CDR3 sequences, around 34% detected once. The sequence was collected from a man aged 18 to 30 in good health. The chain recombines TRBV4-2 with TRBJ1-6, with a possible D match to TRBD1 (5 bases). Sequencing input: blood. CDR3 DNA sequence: TGTGCCAGCAGCCAAGGTCACAGGAGCTCCTATAATTCACCCCTCCACTTT. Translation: CASSQGHRSSYNSPLHF.